This entry features one T cell receptor beta chain sequence. Its target is not known. These data belong to a study of T cell repertoires in cytomegalovirus infection. Study-level information: Recently identified HLA-C-restricted and well-studied HLA-B-restricted CMV epitopes were used. Public TCR beta signature analysis indicated the presence of both CMV infection and matching HLA type.

TCRdb reanalysed the reads using MiXCR and keeps one entry per CDR3 protein. The sample lists approximately 910,000 distinct CDR3 sequences, about a third occurring once. Study-wide results and caveats: Public TCR beta family frequency separated CMV-and-HLA carriers, including in an independent cohort. It was HLA-C-restricted CMV-specific TCR beta clonotypes that dominated the response ex vivo.

The CDR3 contains 14 residues. Germline CDR1 is MNHNY and CDR2 is SVGAGI (reference sequence). V shed 5 bases, J shed 5 bases, and the junction held 5 bases outside the gene matches. The receptor was derived from a human donor in good health (CMV status not recorded). Some clones in this sample may be carry-over from other donors' samples. V usage is TRBV6-6 and J usage is TRBJ1-4; 7 nucleotides agree with TRBD1. The sample in question was cultured CD8+ T cells from PBMCs, obtained from culture after CMV antigen stimulation. The DNA for the CDR3 is TGTGCCAGCAGTCAGACAGGGCCGAATGAAAAACTGTTTTTT. Amino acid sequence: CASSQTGPNEKLFF.